The 28 T cell receptor beta chains presented below share a single source sample, sequenced in a study of cytomegalovirus exposure and HLA in healthy donors. Vbeta (60) and Jbeta (13) primers were used in the PCR. Sequencing used immunoSEQ multiplex PCR; TCRdb keeps in-frame clones, though not all of them. The table has 150,000 to 200,000 clones, around two thirds seen once. Sequenced material: PBMCs. All receptors come from a man aged 45-60 years in good health and CMV-seronegative.

The gene calls are TRBV6-5 and TRBJ2-1, with 9 bases identical to TRBD1. The V segment lost 6 bases and the J segment 8 bases; nucleotides outside the gene matches: 11. CDR1 is MNHEY, CDR2 SVGAGI, per germline. The CDR3 runs 15 residues. CDR3 protein: CASSPRTGAVDEQFF. CDR3 nucleotide sequence: TGTGCCAGCAGCCCCAGGACAGGGGCAGTCGATGAGCAGTTCTTC.

This sequence joins TRBV7-9 and TRBJ1-1; weak D call: TRBD1 (5 bases). The CDR3 has 14 amino acids. Trimming stripped 2 bases from V and 0 bases from J, with 7 bases between. The germline CDR1 and CDR2 sequences are SEHNR and FQNEAQ (reference sequence). CDR3: CASSLKGVNTEAFF. In nucleotides, the CDR3 is TGTGCCAGCAGCTTAAAAGGGGTGAACACTGAAGCTTTCTTT. The variable domain in full, with the rest retrieved from reference TRBV7-9 and TRBJ1-1, is DTGVSQNPRHKITKRGQNVTFRCDPISEHNRLYWYRQTLGQGPEFLTYFQNEAQLEKSRLLSDRFSAERPKGSFSTLEIQRTEQGDSAMYLCASSLKGVNTEAFFGQGTRLTVV.

The chain is built from TRBV6-1 and TRBJ1-3; D call uncertain. The V and J ends lost 4 bases and 1 base respectively, with 5 bases between them. This CDR3 region has 13 residues. Germline V CDR1 and CDR2: MNHNS, SASEGT. The CDR3 nucleotides are TGTGCCAGCAGTGTGAGTTCTGGAAACACCATATATTTT. Translated: CASSVSSGNTIYF.

This sequence joins TRBV6-4 and TRBJ1-1, with D maybe TRBD1 (6 bases). The CDR3 runs to 13 residues. In germline, CDR1 is MRHNA, CDR2 SNTAGT. V was trimmed by 4 bases and J by 5 bases, leaving 11 bases between them. For the CDR3, the DNA is TGTGCCAGCAGTGGGGAGGGGGGGACTGAAGCTTTCTTT. Encoded protein: CASSGEGGTEAFF.

The chain couples TRBV18 to TRBJ1-2; weak D call: TRBD1 (6 bases). CDR3 length equals 16 residues. Germline values: CDR1 KGHSH, CDR2 LQKENI. Between the trimmed V and J ends, which lost 0 bases and 8 bases, there was a span of 19 bases. CDR3 region: CASSPPGAAGASGYTF. DNA of the CDR3: TGTGCCAGCTCACCACCCGGGGCAGCAGGGGCCAGCGGCTACACCTTC.

This clone has only a few counts. The CDR3 DNA reads as TGTGCCAGCAGCTTGAGTACAGGGACGGAGCGTGAGCAGTTCTTC. Protein sequence: CASSLSTGTEREQFF. The chain joins TRBV5-4 to TRBJ2-1, with D possibly being TRBD1 (6 bases). Per the germline V gene, CDR1 is SGHNT and CDR2 is YYREEE (reference sequence). The CDR3 totals 15 residues. V was shortened by 1 base and J by 9 bases, with 17 bases between the two germline ends.

This clone appeared once. The CDR3 reads CASSGEIRGQGAYEQYF. As DNA, the CDR3 is TGTGCCAGCAGTGGTGAGATAAGGGGACAGGGGGCCTACGAGCAGTACTTC. J is TRBJ2-7 and V is TRBV6-4; 11 bases map to TRBD1. CDR1 is MRHNA and CDR2 is SNTAGT in the germline V gene. The CDR3 extends over 17 amino acids. J lost 2 bases, V lost 4 bases, and 10 bases had no gene match.

This rearrangement joins TRBV7-6 to TRBJ1-3, with D hard to call. V lost 1 base to trimming and J lost 0 bases, with 10 bases between them. Germline CDR1 reads SGHVS; CDR2 reads FNYEAQ. CDR3 length: 16 residues. The CDR3: CASSLGTASSGNTIYF. As DNA, the CDR3 is TGTGCCAGCAGCTTAGGAACAGCAAGCTCTGGAAACACCATATATTTT. Together with reference TRBV7-6 and TRBJ1-3, the CDR3 gives the full variable domain: GAGVSQSPRYKVTKRGQDVALRCDPISGHVSLYWYRQALGQGPEFLTYFNYEAQQDKSGLPNDRFSAERPEGSISTLTIQRTEQRDSAMYRCASSLGTASSGNTIYFGEGSWLTVV.

V and J are TRBV19 and TRBJ1-5, with 10 bases identical to TRBD1. The CDR3 has 17 residues. The germline V gene encodes CDR1 LNHDA and CDR2 SQIVND (reference sequence). The J segment lost 7 bases and the V segment lost 4 bases, leaving 13 bases of the junction unmatched. CDR3 amino acids: CASSTGQGFPLRQPQHF. The DNA of the CDR3 is TGTGCCAGTAGTACGGGACAGGGGTTTCCCCTTCGCCAGCCCCAGCATTTT.

The sample holds a few counts of this clone. The rearrangement uses TRBV11-1 and TRBJ2-2, with 10 bases matching TRBD2. This CDR3 has 19 amino acids. The junction had 15 bases not matched to a gene; V was cut back by 5 bases and J by 3 bases. Germline V CDR1 and CDR2: SGHAT, FQDESV (reference sequence). The CDR3 sequence: CASSDPTASGGRHTGELFF. CDR3 nucleotide sequence: TGTGCCAGCAGCGACCCCACGGCTAGCGGGGGACGTCACACCGGGGAGCTGTTTTTT.

The chain couples TRBV4-1 to TRBJ1-3; possible D gene TRBD1, 5 bases. The CDR3 sequence is 15 residues long. Germline values: CDR1 MGHRA, CDR2 YSYEKL. V lost 0 bases and J 4 bases, leaving 10 bases between the germline ends. The DNA of the CDR3 is TGCGCCAGCAGCCAAGATCAAGGGGTCGGAAACACCATATATTTT. It translates to CASSQDQGVGNTIYF.

The chain carries TRBV7-9 and TRBJ2-7, with unresolved D. The germline V and J ends were trimmed by 4 bases and 5 bases, with 18 bases remaining between them. Germline V gives CDR1 SEHNR, CDR2 FQNEAQ (reference sequence). This CDR3 is 15 amino acids long. The CDR3 sequence is CASSSVRLTSDEQYF. In DNA, the CDR3 is TGTGCCAGCAGCTCCGTTAGACTTACATCTGACGAGCAGTACTTC.

The chain employs TRBV28 and TRBJ1-4; D perhaps matches TRBD1 (6 bases). Deletions cut 6 bases from V and 0 bases from J, with 17 bases between. Germline values: CDR1 MDHEN, CDR2 SYDVKM. The CDR3 spans 17 residues. The CDR3, as DNA: TGTGCCAGCAGCCCTAGACAGGTGCTTGCAACTAATGAAAAACTGTTTTTT. As protein: CASSPRQVLATNEKLFF. The full variable domain, completed using reference TRBV28 and TRBJ1-4, is DVKVTQSSRYLVKRTGEKVFLECVQDMDHENMFWYRQDPGLGLRLIYFSYDVKMKEKGDIPEGYSVSREKKERFSLILESASTNQTSMYLCASSPRQVLATNEKLFFGSGTQLSVL.

The rearrangement uses TRBV11-2 and TRBJ2-5; TRBD1 matches at 8 bases. V shed 4 bases and J 5 bases; nucleotides not matched to a gene: 6. The germline V gene has CDR1 SGHAT and CDR2 FQNNGV. There are 14 residues in the CDR3. CDR3 loop: CASSSRGRRETQYF. CDR3 coding DNA: TGTGCCAGCAGCTCCAGGGGGCGCAGGGAGACCCAGTACTTC.

CDR3 nucleotides: TGCGCCAGCAGCCAAGTCAGCGGGGGGACAGATACGCAGTATTTT. It is translated as CASSQVSGGTDTQYF. This rearrangement joins TRBV4-3 to TRBJ2-3, with 9 bases that match TRBD2. J gave up 3 bases and V 1 base, and 2 bases lay outside the gene matches. The length of the CDR3 is 15 residues. Germline CDR1 is LGHNA and CDR2 is YSLEER.

On this clone itself: One junction end does not reproduce the germline sequence, and a read error may be involved. The chain couples TRBV7-9 to TRBJ2-2; D is uncertain. CDR3 length: 15 amino acids. The germline CDR1 and CDR2 sequences are SEHNR and FQNEAQ (reference sequence). The CDR3 DNA follows: TGTTCCAGCAGCCCAGACCAGGTCAACACCGGGGAGCTGTTTTTT. This gives the protein CSSSPDQVNTGELFF.

The chain links TRBV5-1 to TRBJ2-1; TRBD1 matches at 8 bases. The CDR3 runs 15 residues. Unmatched junction bases numbered 2, after V lost 0 bases and J lost 3 bases. In germline, CDR1 is SGHRS, CDR2 YFSETQ. CDR3 sequence: CASSLVGQGYNEQFF. The CDR3 DNA reads as TGCGCCAGCAGCTTGGTCGGACAGGGCTACAATGAGCAGTTCTTC.

The chain combines TRBV4-2 with TRBJ2-1; a weak D match, TRBD2 (5 bases). Trimming took off 5 bases at V and 5 bases at J, with 13 bases between the two ends. The CDR3 loop spans 14 amino acids. Germline assignment: CDR1 LGHNA and CDR2 YNFKEQ. As DNA, the CDR3 is TGTGCCAGCAGCTTTGAGGCGGGTAACAATGAGCAGTTCTTC. It translates to CASSFEAGNNEQFF.

V usage is TRBV6-1 and J usage is TRBJ2-4; D unclear. The germline V gene encodes CDR1 MNHNS and CDR2 SASEGT. The CDR3 consists of 17 residues. V was clipped by 2 bases and J by 1 base, with 15 bases between them. The CDR3 region has the DNA TGTGCCAGCAGTGAATCCTCCCCGGGTTGGGCCAAAAACATTCAGTACTTC. This codes for CASSESSPGWAKNIQYF.

The J gene is TRBJ2-3, the V gene TRBV4-3, with D perhaps matching TRBD1 (6 bases). The CDR3 covers 19 residues. Germline V gives CDR1 LGHNA, CDR2 YSLEER. Trimming took off 0 bases at V and 0 bases at J, with 19 bases between the two ends. The CDR3 region is CASSQDVPDRRASTDTQYF. For the CDR3, the DNA is TGCGCCAGCAGCCAAGATGTGCCCGACAGGCGAGCTAGCACAGATACGCAGTATTTT.

The chain employs TRBV6-1 and TRBJ2-7; D ambiguous. Germline loops: CDR1 MNHNS, CDR2 SASEGT. This CDR3 spans 15 amino acids. Between the trimmed V and J ends, which lost 2 bases and 1 base, there was a span of 12 bases. CDR3 loop: CASSELLGASYEQYF. The CDR3 DNA reads as TGTGCCAGCAGTGAACTGCTAGGAGCGTCCTACGAGCAGTACTTC.

The CDR3 spells CASTRGYNSPLHF. The CDR3 DNA sequence: TGTGCCAGCACCCGGGGCTATAATTCACCCCTCCACTTT. The J gene is TRBJ1-6, the V gene TRBV25-1; D ambiguous. The V gene lost 7 bases and the J gene lost 3 bases, with 7 bases spanning the gap. Germline assignment: CDR1 MGHDK and CDR2 SYGVNS. The CDR3 consists of 13 residues.

This chain connects TRBV10-3 to TRBJ2-7; TRBD2 matches at 13 bases. This CDR3 has 14 residues. Trimming removed 3 bases from V and 7 bases from J; junction bases left unmatched: 3. The germline CDR1 and CDR2 sequences are ENHRY and SYGVKD. CDR3 bases: TGTGCCATCAGTGAACTAGCGGGGGGGCATGAGCAGTACTTC. Protein: CAISELAGGHEQYF.

The chain joins TRBV5-1 to TRBJ1-2; D not certain. This CDR3 spans 15 amino acids. Germline V lookup: CDR1 SGHRS, CDR2 YFSETQ. V was cut by 0 bases and J by 4 bases, with 13 bases left in between. Here the CDR3 DNA reads TGCGCCAGCAGCTTGGAAGCGGGGTCCCCCTATGGCTACACCTTC. Translation: CASSLEAGSPYGYTF.

The chain recombines TRBV5-1 with TRBJ2-3; 15 positions agree with TRBD2. The ends lost 2 bases at V and 6 bases at J; junction bases unmatched: 4. The CDR3 consists of 16 residues. CDR1 and CDR2 from the germline V gene are SGHRS and YFSETQ. The CDR3 DNA is TGCGCCAGCAGCTTATCTGGACTAGCGGGGGGGGATACGCAGTATTTT. It yields the protein CASSLSGLAGGDTQYF. The variable domain in full, with the rest retrieved from reference TRBV5-1 and TRBJ2-3, is KAGVTQTPRYLIKTRGQQVTLSCSPISGHRSVSWYQQTPGQGLQFLFEYFSETQRNKGNFPGRFSGRQFSNSRSEMNVSTLELGDSALYLCASSLSGLAGGDTQYFGPGTRLTVL.

CDR3 loop: CATSRYERYEQYF. As DNA, the CDR3 is TGTGCCACCTCCCGATACGAGAGGTACGAGCAGTACTTC. The chain links TRBV13 to TRBJ2-7; D ambiguous. Germline V lookup: CDR1 PRHDT, CDR2 FYEKMQ (reference sequence). This CDR3 comprises 13 residues. V was cut by 10 bases and J by 4 bases, with 17 bases left in between.

The J gene is TRBJ2-7, the V gene TRBV5-6; 7 bases map to TRBD1. The junction had 5 bases not matched to a gene; V was cut back by 0 bases and J by 5 bases. The length of the CDR3 is 14 residues. Per the germline V gene, CDR1 is SGHDT and CDR2 is YYEEEE. The CDR3 loop is CASSLGGDSHEQYF. The CDR3 coding sequence is TGTGCCAGCAGCTTGGGAGGGGACAGCCACGAGCAGTACTTC.

This chain links TRBV10-3 with TRBJ1-6; a possible D gene is TRBD1 (6 bases). From germline, CDR1 is ENHRY and CDR2 SYGVKD. Trimming left V 6 bases short and J 7 bases short, with 13 bases between. The CDR3 contains 14 residues. The CDR3 DNA sequence: TGTGCCATCAGCCAAAAGGGGACAAATTCACCCCTCCACTTT. Its translation is CAISQKGTNSPLHF.